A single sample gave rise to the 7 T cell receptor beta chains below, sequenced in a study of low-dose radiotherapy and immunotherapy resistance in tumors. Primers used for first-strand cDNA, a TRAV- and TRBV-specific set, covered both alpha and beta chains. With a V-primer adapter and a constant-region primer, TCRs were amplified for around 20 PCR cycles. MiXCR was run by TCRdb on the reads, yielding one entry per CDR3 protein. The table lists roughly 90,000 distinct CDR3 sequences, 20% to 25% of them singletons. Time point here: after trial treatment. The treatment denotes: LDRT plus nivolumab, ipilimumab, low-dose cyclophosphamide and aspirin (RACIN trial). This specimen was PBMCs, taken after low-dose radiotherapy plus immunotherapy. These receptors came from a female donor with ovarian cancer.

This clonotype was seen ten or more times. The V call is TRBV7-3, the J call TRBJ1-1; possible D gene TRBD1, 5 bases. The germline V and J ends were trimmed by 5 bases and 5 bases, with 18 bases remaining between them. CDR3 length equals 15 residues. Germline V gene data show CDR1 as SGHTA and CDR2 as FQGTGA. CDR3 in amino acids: CASSNSGTAGTEAFF. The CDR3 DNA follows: TGTGCCAGCAGCAACTCCGGGACGGCCGGGACTGAAGCTTTCTTT.

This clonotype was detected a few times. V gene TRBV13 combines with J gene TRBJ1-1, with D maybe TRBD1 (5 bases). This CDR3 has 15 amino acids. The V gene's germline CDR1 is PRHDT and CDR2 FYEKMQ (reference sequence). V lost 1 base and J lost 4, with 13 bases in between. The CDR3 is CASSLDRQGGTEAFF. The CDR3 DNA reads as TGTGCCAGCAGCTTAGATCGCCAGGGAGGCACTGAAGCTTTCTTT.

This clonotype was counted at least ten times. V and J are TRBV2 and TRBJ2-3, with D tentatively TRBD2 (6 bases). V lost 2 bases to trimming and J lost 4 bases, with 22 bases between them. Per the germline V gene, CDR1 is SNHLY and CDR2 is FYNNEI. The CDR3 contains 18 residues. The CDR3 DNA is TGTGCCAGCAGTGAATACGGGCCGGGGGTCGTTGGCCCAGATACGCAGTATTTT. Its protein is CASSEYGPGVVGPDTQYF.

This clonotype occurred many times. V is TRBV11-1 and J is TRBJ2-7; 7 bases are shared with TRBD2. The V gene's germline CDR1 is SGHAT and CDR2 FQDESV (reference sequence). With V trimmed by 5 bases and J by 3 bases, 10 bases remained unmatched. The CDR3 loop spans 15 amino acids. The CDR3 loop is CASSHSPGGNYEQYF. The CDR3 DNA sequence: TGTGCCAGCAGCCATTCCCCGGGAGGAAACTACGAGCAGTACTTC. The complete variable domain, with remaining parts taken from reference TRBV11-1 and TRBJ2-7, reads EAEVAQSPRYKITEKSQAVAFWCDPISGHATLYWYRQILGQGPELLVQFQDESVVDDSQLPKDRFSAERLKGVDSTLKIQPAELGDSAMYLCASSHSPGGNYEQYFGPGTRLTVT.

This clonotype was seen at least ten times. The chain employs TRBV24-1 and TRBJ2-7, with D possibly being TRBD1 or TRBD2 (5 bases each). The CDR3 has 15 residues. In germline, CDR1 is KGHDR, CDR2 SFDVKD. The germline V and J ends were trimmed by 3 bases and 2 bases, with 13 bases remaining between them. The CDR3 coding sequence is TGTGCCACCAGTGATCCTAGGGTGGGGGCCTACGAGCAGTACTTC. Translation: CATSDPRVGAYEQYF.

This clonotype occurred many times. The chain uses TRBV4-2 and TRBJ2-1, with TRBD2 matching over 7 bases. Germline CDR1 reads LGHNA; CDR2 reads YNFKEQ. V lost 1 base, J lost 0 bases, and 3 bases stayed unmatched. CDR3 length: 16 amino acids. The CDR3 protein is CASSQGRGSSYNEQFF. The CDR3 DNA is TGTGCCAGCAGCCAAGGGCGGGGGAGCTCCTACAATGAGCAGTTCTTC.

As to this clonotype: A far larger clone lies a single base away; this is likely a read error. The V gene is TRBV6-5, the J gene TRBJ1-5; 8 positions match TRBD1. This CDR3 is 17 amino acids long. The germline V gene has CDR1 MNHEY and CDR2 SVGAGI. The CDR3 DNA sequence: TGTGCCGGCAGGACCCCAGGGGGCCCGGAGGCTGATCAGCCCCAGCATTTT. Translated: CAGRTPGGPEADQPQHF.